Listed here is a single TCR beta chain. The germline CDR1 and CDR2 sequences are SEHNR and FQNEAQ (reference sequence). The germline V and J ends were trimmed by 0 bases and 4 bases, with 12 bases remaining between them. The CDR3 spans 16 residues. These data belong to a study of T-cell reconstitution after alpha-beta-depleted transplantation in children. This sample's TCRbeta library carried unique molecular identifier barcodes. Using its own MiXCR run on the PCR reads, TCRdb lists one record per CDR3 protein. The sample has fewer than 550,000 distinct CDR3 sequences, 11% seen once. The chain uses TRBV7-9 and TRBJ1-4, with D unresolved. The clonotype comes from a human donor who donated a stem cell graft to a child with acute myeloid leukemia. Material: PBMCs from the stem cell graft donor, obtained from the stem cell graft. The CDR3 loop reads CASSLAPLRINEKLFF. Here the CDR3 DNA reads TGTGCCAGCAGCTTAGCGCCACTGCGAATTAATGAAAAACTGTTTTTT.